The TCR beta chain described here comes from a study of cytomegalovirus exposure and HLA in healthy donors. About the research overall: A prior study identified roughly 110 million unique TCR beta sequences from 200 million or so T cells.

13 Jbeta primers and 60 Vbeta primers were used for the PCR. TCRdb's copy holds only in-frame clones and misses some; the assay was immunoSEQ multiplex PCR. The sample records some 65,000 clones, roughly two thirds being singletons. This CDR3 comprises 17 residues. The sample was PBMCs. The rearrangement uses TRBV21-1 and TRBJ2-3; the D call in the table, TRBD1, was not verified against the DNA. TRBV21-1 is given as a pseudogene. The TCR originated in a man aged 25-45 years in good health and CMV-seronegative. CDR3 bases: TGTGCCAGCAGCAGGGTCTCCAGGGGGGTCGGGACAGATACGCAGTATTTT. Translation gives CASSRVSRGVGTDTQYF.